The 27 T cell receptor beta chains given below trace back to one sample, sequenced in a study of beta chain features in type 1 diabetes. General study results and limits: Shortening that was moderate but significant affected the TCRB CDR3s of Type 1 diabetes patients in all four CD4+ subsets.

Which antigens these TCRs recognize remains unknown. Expressed TCRB transcripts were sequenced, since all the RNA that had been isolated was reverse transcribed. Generated by immunoSEQ multiplex PCR, the TCRdb table keeps only in-frame clones and is missing some. Of about 260,000 clones listed, about 23% were seen once; the top ten hold 0.012%. Sequencing was carried out using naive CD4+ T cells from blood. Receptors were obtained from a woman younger than 45 with type 1 diabetes.

The chain carries TRBV6-6 and TRBJ2-7; TRBD2 matches at 7 bases. The germline V gene has CDR1 MNHNY and CDR2 SVGAGI (reference sequence). The CDR3 totals 12 residues. The J segment lost 3 bases and the V segment lost 8 bases, leaving 4 bases of the junction unmatched. The CDR3 sequence is CASSSSGYEQYF. CDR3 in DNA: TGTGCCAGCTCATCTAGCGGCTACGAGCAGTACTTC.

This clone came up a few times. V is TRBV30 and J is TRBJ2-7, with D possibly TRBD1 on 6 matching bases. Germline CDR1 GTSNPN, CDR2 SVGIG (reference sequence). CDR3 length equals 16 residues. V lost 3 bases and J 1 base, leaving 19 bases between the germline ends. The DNA of the CDR3 is TGTGCCTGGAGAGGGGGATTTAGGGTGCCTTCCTACGAGCAGTACTTC. It translates to CAWRGGFRVPSYEQYF.

This clone was counted only a few times. The chain couples TRBV29-1 to TRBJ2-1, with 9 bases that match TRBD2. The CDR3 runs 12 residues. CDR1 is SQVTM, CDR2 ANQGSEA, per germline. V shed 5 bases, J shed 9 bases, and the junction held 5 bases outside the gene matches. The CDR3 DNA follows: TGCAGCGTTTCTCCAGCGGGAGGTGAGCAGTTCTTC. Its protein product is CSVSPAGGEQFF.

In its sample, this clone was seen a few times. This sequence joins TRBV27 and TRBJ1-2, with D perhaps TRBD1 (5 bases). Germline lookup yields CDR1 MNHEY and CDR2 SMNVEV (reference sequence). CDR3 size: 13 residues. Trimming pared 6 bases from V and 5 bases from J, leaving 13 bases between. CDR3 nucleotides: TGTGCCAGCAGACCCACAGGCTTGTATGGCTACACCTTC. Translating it yields CASRPTGLYGYTF.

This clone appeared a few times. The chain combines TRBV9 with TRBJ2-7; TRBD1 matches at 8 bases. Germline V gene data show CDR1 as SGDLS and CDR2 as YYNGEE. V shed 0 bases, J shed 5 bases, and the junction held 7 bases outside the gene matches. CDR3 length: 15 amino acids. The CDR3 DNA is TGTGCCAGCAGCGTAGCGTCCGACAGGGGTAACGAGCAGTACTTC. It is translated as CASSVASDRGNEQYF.

For this clone: This sample includes further DNA sequences coding for the same CDR3. V is TRBV5-4 and J is TRBJ2-5; 8 positions match TRBD1. From germline, CDR1 is SGHNT and CDR2 YYREEE (reference sequence). With V trimmed by 3 bases and J by 1 base, 2 bases remained unmatched. The CDR3 extends over 14 amino acids. CDR3 sequence reads: CASSSGQGQETQYF. DNA of the CDR3: TGTGCCAGCAGCTCCGGACAGGGCCAAGAGACCCAGTACTTC.

In its sample, this clone was seen a few times. The same CDR3 arises from other DNA sequences in this sample as well. This chain connects TRBV4-1 to TRBJ2-7, with TRBD1 matching over 12 bases. Germline V lookup: CDR1 MGHRA, CDR2 YSYEKL. The length of the CDR3 is 15 residues. Trimming at V came to 2 bases and at J to 5 bases, leaving 4 bases not matched to a gene. Here the CDR3 reads CASSQPRDRGHEQYF. CDR3 DNA: TGCGCCAGCAGCCAACCTAGGGACAGGGGGCACGAGCAGTACTTC.

The genes are TRBV7-9 and TRBJ2-7; 7 bases line up with TRBD2. Trimming took 1 base from V and 7 from J; bases not matched to a gene: 7. CDR3 size: 14 residues. Germline CDR1 reads SEHNR; CDR2 reads FQNEAQ (reference sequence). The CDR3 reads CASSLGAGEDEQYF. As DNA, the CDR3 is TGTGCCAGCAGCTTAGGGGCGGGAGAGGATGAGCAGTACTTC.

The table lists this clone with a few counts. This chain joins TRBV28 and TRBJ2-7, with unresolved D. This CDR3 has 14 amino acids. Deletions cut 3 bases from V and 1 base from J, with 10 bases between. CDR1 is MDHEN and CDR2 is SYDVKM in the germline V gene. Here the CDR3 reads CASSFGTVSYEQYF. The CDR3 DNA follows: TGTGCCAGCAGTTTCGGAACAGTTTCCTACGAGCAGTACTTC.

This chain links TRBV5-1 with TRBJ2-1; 10 bases are shared with TRBD2. The CDR3 consists of 15 residues. V trimming: 0 bases; J trimming: 7 bases; junction bases outside the gene matches: 4. Germline values: CDR1 SGHRS, CDR2 YFSETQ. Here the CDR3 reads CASSLALAGVNEQFF. DNA for the CDR3: TGCGCCAGCAGCTTGGCCCTAGCGGGAGTGAATGAGCAGTTCTTC.

The V gene is TRBV30, the J gene TRBJ2-2; TRBD2 agrees at 9 bases. With 5 bases clipped from V and 2 bases from J, the junction kept 6 bases outside the gene matches. Germline CDR1 GTSNPN, CDR2 SVGIG (reference sequence). This CDR3 region has 15 residues. CDR3 bases: TGTGCCTGGGGGAGGACTAGCGCCAACACCGGGGAGCTGTTTTTT. Translating it yields CAWGRTSANTGELFF. The variable domain in full, with the rest retrieved from reference TRBV30 and TRBJ2-2, is SQTIHQWPATLVQPVGSPLSLECTVEGTSNPNLYWYRQAAGRGLQLLFYSVGIGQISSEVPQNLSASRPQDRQFILSSKKLLLSDSGFYLCAWGRTSANTGELFFGEGSRLTVL.

The chain recombines TRBV9 with TRBJ1-2; the match to TRBD1 covers 9 bases. The CDR3 covers 14 residues. With V trimmed by 2 bases and J by 8 bases, 7 bases remained unmatched. Germline loops: CDR1 SGDLS, CDR2 YYNGEE. In nucleotides, the CDR3 is TGTGCCAGCAGCGTTTATGGGACAGGGCAAGGCTACACCTTC. Translation gives CASSVYGTGQGYTF.

This chain uses TRBV4-1 with TRBJ2-5, with 7 bases matching TRBD2. After removal of 4 bases from V and 5 bases from J, the junction contained 13 bases not matched to a gene. The CDR3 is made up of 16 amino acids. From germline, CDR1 is MGHRA and CDR2 YSYEKL. The CDR3 DNA sequence: TGCGCCAGCAGCCCAGCCGGGAGGCGTTTCAGGGAGACCCAGTACTTC. Protein product: CASSPAGRRFRETQYF.

The chain has TRBV9 and TRBJ1-4; maybe TRBD1 (5 bases). This CDR3 has 14 residues. V lost 4 bases and J 0 bases, leaving 7 bases between the germline ends. Germline loops: CDR1 SGDLS, CDR2 YYNGEE. In DNA, the CDR3 is TGTGCCAGCAGCACACAGGCAACTAATGAAAAACTGTTTTTT. As protein: CASSTQATNEKLFF.

The chain recombines TRBV27 with TRBJ1-1; the match to TRBD1 covers 7 bases. Losses at the gene ends were 2 bases for V and 4 bases for J; bases not matched to a gene: 10. The CDR3 sequence is 16 residues long. The germline CDR1 and CDR2 sequences are MNHEY and SMNVEV (reference sequence). CDR3 coding DNA: TGTGCCAGCAGTTTACAGACAGGGTCCGGGCTCACTGAAGCTTTCTTT. It translates to CASSLQTGSGLTEAFF.

The rearrangement uses TRBV6-5 and TRBJ2-1; D might be TRBD2 (6 bases). The CDR3 runs 15 residues. The germline V gene has CDR1 MNHEY and CDR2 SVGAGI. Trimming shortened V by 5 bases and J by 4 bases, and 15 bases separated the two germline ends. The CDR3, as DNA: TGTGCCAGCAGTCCCGGGGGACTTAAGTACAATGAGCAGTTCTTC. Encoded protein: CASSPGGLKYNEQFF.

CDR3 residues: CASSPMRHRAGETQYF. The CDR3 nucleotides are TGTGCCAGCTCACCAATGCGGCACAGGGCAGGAGAGACCCAGTACTTC. The V call is TRBV18, the J call TRBJ2-5, with a weak D call TRBD1 (6 bases). There are 16 residues in the CDR3. V was shortened by 2 bases and J by 4 bases, with 17 bases between the two germline ends. The germline gives CDR1 KGHSH, CDR2 LQKENI.

This sequence joins TRBV28 and TRBJ2-5, with TRBD2 matching over 12 bases. Germline V CDR1 and CDR2: MDHEN, SYDVKM. V lost 4 bases, J lost 5 bases, and 8 bases stayed unmatched. The CDR3 sequence is 16 residues long. The CDR3 loop is CASSSLAGGPRETQYF. CDR3 coding DNA: TGTGCCAGCAGTTCTCTAGCGGGAGGGCCGCGGGAGACCCAGTACTTC.

The table lists this clone with a few counts. The genes are TRBV15 and TRBJ2-7; perhaps TRBD1 as D (5 bases). Trimming stripped 3 bases from V and 0 bases from J, with 12 bases between. The germline V gene has CDR1 LNHNV and CDR2 YYDKDF (reference sequence). The CDR3 length is 15 residues. The CDR3 reads CATSRGLVSSYEQYF. In DNA, the CDR3 is TGTGCCACCAGCAGGGGGCTAGTCAGCTCCTACGAGCAGTACTTC.

This clone was counted a few times. The rearrangement uses TRBV29-1 and TRBJ2-2; 10 bases map to TRBD1. V was clipped by 3 bases and J by 3 bases; unmatched bases: 1. There are 14 residues in the CDR3. Germline CDR1 is SQVTM and CDR2 is ANQGSEA. CDR3 coding DNA: TGCAGCGTTGATGACAGGGGGCACACCGGGGAGCTGTTTTTT. Amino acid sequence: CSVDDRGHTGELFF.

J is TRBJ2-7 and V is TRBV5-1; the D gene is possibly TRBD2 (5 bases). Germline lookup yields CDR1 SGHRS and CDR2 YFSETQ. Trimming removed 3 bases at V and 2 bases at J, with 12 bases between. The CDR3 totals 14 residues. The CDR3 DNA reads as TGCGCCAGCAGCTCCCCGGACGGGACCTACGAGCAGTACTTC. The encoded protein is CASSSPDGTYEQYF.

This clone has more than one count but fewer than ten. The gene calls are TRBV5-4 and TRBJ2-1; 7 bases map to TRBD2. CDR3 size: 15 residues. The V gene's germline CDR1 is SGHNT and CDR2 YYREEE (reference sequence). The V and J ends lost 1 base and 8 bases, in that order; junction bases with no gene match: 9. CDR3 coding DNA: TGTGCCAGCAGCTTGAGGCGGGAGAAGCGCGATGAGCAGTTCTTC. It encodes CASSLRREKRDEQFF. The full variable domain, in which reference TRBV5-4 and TRBJ2-1 provide the parts outside the CDR3, is ETGVTQSPTHLIKTRGQQVTLRCSSQSGHNTVSWYQQALGQGPQFIFQYYREEENGRGNFPPRFSGLQFPNYSSELNVNALELDDSALYLCASSLRREKRDEQFFGPGTRLTVL.

The chain is built from TRBV7-3 and TRBJ2-1; D is possibly TRBD2 (5 bases). The V and J ends lost 8 bases and 2 bases respectively, with 13 bases between them. The germline gives CDR1 SGHTA, CDR2 FQGTGA. This CDR3 spans 14 amino acids. The CDR3 region is CASSETGTYNEQFF. CDR3 DNA sequence: TGTGCCAGCTCGGAAACGGGAACCTACAATGAGCAGTTCTTC. Full variable domain (rest looked up from reference TRBV7-3 and TRBJ2-1): GAGVSQTPSNKVTEKGKYVELRCDPISGHTALYWYRQSLGQGPEFLIYFQGTGAADDSGLPNDRFFAVRPEGSVSTLKIQRTERGDSAVYLCASSETGTYNEQFFGPGTRLTVL.

This clone was detected only a few times. The CDR3 bases are TGTGCCAGCAGTGAGGCCCGGACAGGCAACTATGGCTACACCTTC. Amino acid sequence: CASSEARTGNYGYTF. The rearrangement uses TRBV25-1 and TRBJ1-2, with TRBD1 matching 7 bases. Germline V lookup: CDR1 MGHDK, CDR2 SYGVNS. With V trimmed by 3 bases and J by 2 bases, 6 bases remained unmatched. CDR3 length equals 15 residues.

This clone has only a few counts. V usage is TRBV28 and J usage is TRBJ2-7; 8 bases are shared with TRBD1. Germline V CDR1 and CDR2: MDHEN, SYDVKM. Losses at the gene ends were 3 bases for V and 3 bases for J; bases not matched to a gene: 10. The CDR3 totals 16 residues. In DNA form, the CDR3 reads TGTGCCAGCAGTTTGGCCGGGACAGGACCCATCTACGAGCAGTACTTC. Protein sequence: CASSLAGTGPIYEQYF.

This clone was seen only a few times. J is TRBJ1-2 and V is TRBV7-2, with 8 bases matching TRBD1. Germline V CDR1 and CDR2: SGHTA, FQGNSA. The V and J ends lost 3 bases and 2 bases, in that order; junction bases with no gene match: 2. The CDR3 covers 14 residues. In DNA form, the CDR3 reads TGTGCCAGCAGCTTCGGGACAGGCAACTATGGCTACACCTTC. Protein product: CASSFGTGNYGYTF.

The chain uses TRBV19 and TRBJ2-1; the match to TRBD2 covers 7 bases. V gave up 5 bases and J gave up 15 bases; unmatched junction bases: 16. Per germline, CDR1 LNHDA and CDR2 SQIVND (reference sequence). The length of the CDR3 is 14 residues. DNA of the CDR3: TGTGCCAGTAGTGGGAGGGATCCTAGGCGGTATGTGTTCTTC. Its translation is CASSGRDPRRYVFF.